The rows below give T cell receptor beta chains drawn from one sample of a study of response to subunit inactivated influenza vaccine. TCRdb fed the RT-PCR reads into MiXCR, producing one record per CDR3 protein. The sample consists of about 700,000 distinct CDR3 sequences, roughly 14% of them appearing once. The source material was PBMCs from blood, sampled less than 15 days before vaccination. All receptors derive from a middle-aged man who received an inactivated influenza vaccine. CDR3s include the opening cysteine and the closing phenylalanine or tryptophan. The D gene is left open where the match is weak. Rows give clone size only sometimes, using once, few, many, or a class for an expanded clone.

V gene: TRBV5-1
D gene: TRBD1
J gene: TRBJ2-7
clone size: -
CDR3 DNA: TGCGCCAGCAGCGGACAGGGGCGCGAGCAGTACTTC
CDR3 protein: CASSGQGREQYF

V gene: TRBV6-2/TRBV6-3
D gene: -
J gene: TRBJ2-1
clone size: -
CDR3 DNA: TGTGCCAGCAGTAGGCTGGGGGGCTCCTACAATGAGCAGTTCTTC
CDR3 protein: CASSRLGGSYNEQFF

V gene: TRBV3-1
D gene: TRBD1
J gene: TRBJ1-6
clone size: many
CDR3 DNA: TGTGCCAGCAGCCGACAGGGCGCACTCCACTTT
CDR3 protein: CASSRQGALHF

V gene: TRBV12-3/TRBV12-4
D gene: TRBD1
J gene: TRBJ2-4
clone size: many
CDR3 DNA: TGTGCCAGCAGCCGGGACAGGGGAAACATTCAGTACTTC
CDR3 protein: CASSRDRGNIQYF

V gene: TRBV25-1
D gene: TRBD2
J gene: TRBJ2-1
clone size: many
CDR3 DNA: TGTGCCAGCAGTAAGAAACTAGCGGGACCCAACAATGAGCAGTTCTTC
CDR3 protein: CASSKKLAGPNNEQFF

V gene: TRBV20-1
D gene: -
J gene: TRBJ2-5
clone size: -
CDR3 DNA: TGCAGTGCTAGAGATCGGCAGGGACAGACCCAGTACTTC
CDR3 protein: CSARDRQGQTQYF

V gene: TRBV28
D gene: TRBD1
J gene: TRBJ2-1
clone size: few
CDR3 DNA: TGTGCCAGCAGTTCCCCAGGGGGATTGTCCTACAATGAGCAGTTCTTC
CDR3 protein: CASSSPGGLSYNEQFF

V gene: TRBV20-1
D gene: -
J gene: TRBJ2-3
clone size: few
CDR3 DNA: TGCAGTGTTAGAACGACGGATAGCACAGATACGCAGTATTTT
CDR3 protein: CSVRTTDSTDTQYF

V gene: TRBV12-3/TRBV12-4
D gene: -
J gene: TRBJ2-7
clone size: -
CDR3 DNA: TGTGCCAGCGGGCAGGTCTCCTACGAGCAGTACTTC
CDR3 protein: CASGQVSYEQYF

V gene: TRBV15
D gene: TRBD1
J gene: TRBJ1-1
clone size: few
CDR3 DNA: TGTGCCACCAGCCGAGGGACAGCCGAAGCTTTCTTT
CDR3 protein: CATSRGTAEAFF

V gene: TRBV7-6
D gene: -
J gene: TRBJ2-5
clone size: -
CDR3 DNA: TGTGCCAGCAGCCACTATCGGGCAGTCCAAGAGACCCAGTACTTC
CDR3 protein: CASSHYRAVQETQYF

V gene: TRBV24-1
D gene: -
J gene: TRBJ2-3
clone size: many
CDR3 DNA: TGTGCCACCAGTGATTTTGGGGCCGGCCTGGATACGCAGTATTTT
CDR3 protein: CATSDFGAGLDTQYF

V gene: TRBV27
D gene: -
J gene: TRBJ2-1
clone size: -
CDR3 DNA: TGTGCCAGCAGTTTTGGCCTTGTCTCCTACAATGAGCAGTTCTTC
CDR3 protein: CASSFGLVSYNEQFF

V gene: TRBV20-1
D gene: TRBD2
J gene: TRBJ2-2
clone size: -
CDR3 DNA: TGCAGTGCTAGTCGCGCGGGGGGCACCGGGGAGCTGTTTTTT
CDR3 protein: CSASRAGGTGELFF

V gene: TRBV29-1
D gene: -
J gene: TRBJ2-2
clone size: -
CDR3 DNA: TGCAGCGTCGGACGGTCTAGAGGCACCGGGGAGCTGTTTTTT
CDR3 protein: CSVGRSRGTGELFF

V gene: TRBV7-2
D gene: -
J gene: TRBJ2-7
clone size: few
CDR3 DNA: TGTGCCAGCAGCTTAGATCTTGGCCCCTACGAGCAGTACTTC
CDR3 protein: CASSLDLGPYEQYF

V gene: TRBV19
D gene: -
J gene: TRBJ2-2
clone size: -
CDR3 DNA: TGTGCCAGTAGTATTGCAGCGACGAACACCGGGGAGCTGTTTTTT
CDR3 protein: CASSIAATNTGELFF

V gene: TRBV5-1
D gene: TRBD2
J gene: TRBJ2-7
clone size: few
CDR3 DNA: TGCGCCAGCAGCTTGGTGGGAATAGCGGGAGACTACGAGCAGTACTTC
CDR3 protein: CASSLVGIAGDYEQYF

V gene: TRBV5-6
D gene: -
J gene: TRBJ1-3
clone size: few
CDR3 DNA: TGTGCCAGCAGCTTCGGACAGATCTCTGGAAACACCATATATTTT
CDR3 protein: CASSFGQISGNTIYF

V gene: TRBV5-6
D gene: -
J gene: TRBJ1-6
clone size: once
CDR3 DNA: TGTGCCAGCAGCGACGGGAGCGTTTCTACCCTCCACTTT
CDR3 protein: CASSDGSVSTLHF

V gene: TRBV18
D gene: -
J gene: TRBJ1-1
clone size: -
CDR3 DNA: TGTGCCAGCTCACCGGCGGGCGCGTTGAACACTGAAGCTTTCTTT
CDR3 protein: CASSPAGALNTEAFF

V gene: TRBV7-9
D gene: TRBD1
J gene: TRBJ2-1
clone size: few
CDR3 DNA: TGTGCCAGCAGCTTCCCGGGACAGGGGTTCTACAATGAGCAGTTCTTC
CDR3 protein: CASSFPGQGFYNEQFF

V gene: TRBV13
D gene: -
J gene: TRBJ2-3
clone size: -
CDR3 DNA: TGTGCCAACAGTAAAAGGAGACAGTATTATACGCAGTATTTT
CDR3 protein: CANSKRRQYYTQYF

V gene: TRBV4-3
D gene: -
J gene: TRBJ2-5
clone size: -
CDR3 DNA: TGCGCCAGCAGCCAGGGCGACAGACAAGAGACCCAGTACTTC
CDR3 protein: CASSQGDRQETQYF

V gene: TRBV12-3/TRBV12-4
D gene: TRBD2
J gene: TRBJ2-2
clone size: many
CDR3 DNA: TGTGCCAGCAGCTCGGGAGGGATGGGCACCGGGGAGCTGTTTTTT
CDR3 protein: CASSSGGMGTGELFF

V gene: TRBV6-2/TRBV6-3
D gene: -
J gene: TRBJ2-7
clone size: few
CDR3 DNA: TGTGCCAGCAGTTACTCGGACGGGGAGAACTCCCCCGAGCAGTACTTC
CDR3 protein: CASSYSDGENSPEQYF

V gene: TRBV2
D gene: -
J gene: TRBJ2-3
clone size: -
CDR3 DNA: TGTGCCAGCAGTGAGACTCCGCTTAGCACAGATACGCAGTATTTT
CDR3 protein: CASSETPLSTDTQYF

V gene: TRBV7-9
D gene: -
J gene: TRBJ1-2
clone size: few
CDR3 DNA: TGTGCCAGCAGCGTCGGACGGCAGAACTATGGCTACACCTTC
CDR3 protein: CASSVGRQNYGYTF

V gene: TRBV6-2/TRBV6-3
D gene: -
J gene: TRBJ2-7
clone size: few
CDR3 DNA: TGTGCCAGCAGCCCCGGGACTTATTTCGACGAGCAGTACTTC
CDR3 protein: CASSPGTYFDEQYF

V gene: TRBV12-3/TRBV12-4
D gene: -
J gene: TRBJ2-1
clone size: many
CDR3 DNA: TGTGCCAGCACCACCGGTCCTTACAATGAGCAGTTCTTC
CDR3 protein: CASTTGPYNEQFF

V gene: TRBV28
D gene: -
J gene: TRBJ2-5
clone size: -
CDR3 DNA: TGTGCCAGCACAAATCCGGGACTCGGAGAGACCCAGTACTTC
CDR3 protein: CASTNPGLGETQYF

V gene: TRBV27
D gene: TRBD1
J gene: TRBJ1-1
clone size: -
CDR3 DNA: TGTGCCAGCAGTCTAAATGGACAGGGTAACACTGAAGCTTTCTTT
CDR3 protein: CASSLNGQGNTEAFF

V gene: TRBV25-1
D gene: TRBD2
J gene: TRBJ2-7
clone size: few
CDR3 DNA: TGTGCCAGCGGCGGGACTAGCGGGGATTCCTACGAGCAGTACTTC
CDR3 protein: CASGGTSGDSYEQYF

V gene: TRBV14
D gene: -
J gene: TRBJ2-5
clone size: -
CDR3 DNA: TGTGCCAGCAGCCAAGGATTAGGGTTCGGGGAGACCCAGTACTTC
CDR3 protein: CASSQGLGFGETQYF

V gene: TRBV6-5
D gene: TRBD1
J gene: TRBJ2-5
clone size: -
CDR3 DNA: TGTGCCAGCAGTTTGGACAGGGGACTGATGGAGACCCAGTACTTC
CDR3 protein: CASSLDRGLMETQYF

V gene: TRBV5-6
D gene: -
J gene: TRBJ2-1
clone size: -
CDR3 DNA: TGTGCCAGCAGCTTAGGGTTTTGGGATGAGCAGTTCTTC
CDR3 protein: CASSLGFWDEQFF

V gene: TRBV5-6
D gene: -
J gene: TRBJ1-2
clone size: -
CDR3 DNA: TGTGCCAGCAGATTTGGACTGGGGGACTATGGCTACACCTTC
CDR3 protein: CASRFGLGDYGYTF

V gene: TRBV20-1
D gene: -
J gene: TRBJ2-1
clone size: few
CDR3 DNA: TGCAGTGCTAGGGGAAGGGACGGACCTGCCCCCTACAATGAGCAGTTCTTC
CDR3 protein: CSARGRDGPAPYNEQFF

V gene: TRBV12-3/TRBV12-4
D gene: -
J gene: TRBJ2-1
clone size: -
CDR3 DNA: TGTGCCAGCAGTTTAGGGGGGGGGCGCTCCTACAATGAGCAGTTCTTC
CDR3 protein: CASSLGGGRSYNEQFF

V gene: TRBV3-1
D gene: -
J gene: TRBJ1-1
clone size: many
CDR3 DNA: TGTGCCAGCAGCCAAGGCGACCAGGGGAACACTGAAGCTTTCTTT
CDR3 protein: CASSQGDQGNTEAFF

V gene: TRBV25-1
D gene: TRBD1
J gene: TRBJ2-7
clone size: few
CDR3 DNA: TGTGCCACAGGACAGGGGACGTACGAGCAGTACTTC
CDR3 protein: CATGQGTYEQYF

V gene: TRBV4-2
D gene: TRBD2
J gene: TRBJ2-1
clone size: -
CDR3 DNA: TGTGCCAGCAGCCAACCGTCAAAACAACGGACTAGCGGGGGCCATGAGCAGTTCTTC
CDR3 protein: CASSQPSKQRTSGGHEQFF

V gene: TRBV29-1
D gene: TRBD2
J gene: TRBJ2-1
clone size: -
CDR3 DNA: TGCAGCGTGGAGGGACTAGCGGGGACCTCATACAATGAGCAGTTCTTC
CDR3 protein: CSVEGLAGTSYNEQFF

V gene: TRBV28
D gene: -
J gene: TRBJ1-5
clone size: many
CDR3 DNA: TGTGCCAGCGGCCTGGACGGGTACAATCAGCCCCAGCATTTT
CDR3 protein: CASGLDGYNQPQHF

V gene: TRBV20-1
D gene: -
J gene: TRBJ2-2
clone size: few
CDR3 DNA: TGCAGTGCTAGACGAGTCACGAACACCGGGGAGCTGTTTTTT
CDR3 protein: CSARRVTNTGELFF

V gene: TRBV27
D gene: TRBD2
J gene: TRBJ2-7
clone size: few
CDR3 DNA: TGTGCCAGCAGTTTAGGACTAGCGGGAAGGCAGTACTTC
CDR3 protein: CASSLGLAGRQYF